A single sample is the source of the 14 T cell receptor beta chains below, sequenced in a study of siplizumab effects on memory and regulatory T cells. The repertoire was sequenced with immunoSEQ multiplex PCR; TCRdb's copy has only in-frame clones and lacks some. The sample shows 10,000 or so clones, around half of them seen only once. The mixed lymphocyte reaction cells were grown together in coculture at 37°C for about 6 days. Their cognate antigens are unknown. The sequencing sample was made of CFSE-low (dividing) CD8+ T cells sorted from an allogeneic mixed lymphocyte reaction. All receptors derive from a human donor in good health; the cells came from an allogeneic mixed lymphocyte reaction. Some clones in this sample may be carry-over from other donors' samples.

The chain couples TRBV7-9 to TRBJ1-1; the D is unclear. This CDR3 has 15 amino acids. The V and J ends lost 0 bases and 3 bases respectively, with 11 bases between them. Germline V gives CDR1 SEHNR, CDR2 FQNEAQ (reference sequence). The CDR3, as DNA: TGTGCCAGCAGCTTAGCAGTCCGGGAGTACACTGAAGCTTTCTTT. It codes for CASSLAVREYTEAFF.

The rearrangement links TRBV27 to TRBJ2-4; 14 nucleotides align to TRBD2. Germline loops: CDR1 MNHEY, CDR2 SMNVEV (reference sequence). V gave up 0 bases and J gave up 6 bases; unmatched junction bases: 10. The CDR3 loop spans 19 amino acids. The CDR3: CASSLSPGLAGVGGNIQYF. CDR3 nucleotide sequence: TGTGCCAGCAGTTTATCGCCGGGACTAGCGGGGGTCGGGGGAAACATTCAGTACTTC.

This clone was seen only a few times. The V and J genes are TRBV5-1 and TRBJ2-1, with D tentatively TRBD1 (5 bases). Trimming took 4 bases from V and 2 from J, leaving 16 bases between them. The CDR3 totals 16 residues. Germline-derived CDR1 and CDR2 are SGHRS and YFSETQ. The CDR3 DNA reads TGCGCCAGCAGCCCGCCCTATCTAGGGGCCTACAATGAGCAGTTCTTC. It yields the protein CASSPPYLGAYNEQFF.

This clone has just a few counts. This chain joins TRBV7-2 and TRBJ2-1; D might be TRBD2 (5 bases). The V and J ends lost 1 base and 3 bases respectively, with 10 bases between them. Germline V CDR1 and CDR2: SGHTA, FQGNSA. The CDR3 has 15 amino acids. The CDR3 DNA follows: TGTGCCAGCAGCTTAGGAGCGGATTACTACAATGAGCAGTTCTTC. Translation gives CASSLGADYYNEQFF.

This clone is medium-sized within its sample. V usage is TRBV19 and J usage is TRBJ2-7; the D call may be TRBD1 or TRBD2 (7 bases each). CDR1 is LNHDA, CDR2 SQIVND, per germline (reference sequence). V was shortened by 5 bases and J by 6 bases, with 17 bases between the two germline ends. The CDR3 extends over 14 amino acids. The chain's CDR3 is CASSFGAGGGEQYF. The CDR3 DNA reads TGTGCCAGTAGTTTCGGCGCAGGGGGGGGCGAGCAGTACTTC.

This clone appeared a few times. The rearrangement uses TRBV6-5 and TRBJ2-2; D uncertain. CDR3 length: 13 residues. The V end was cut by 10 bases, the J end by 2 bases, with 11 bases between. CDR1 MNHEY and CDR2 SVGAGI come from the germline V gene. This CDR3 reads CAISGLNTGELFF. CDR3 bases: TGTGCCATCTCGGGCTTAAACACCGGGGAGCTGTTTTTT.

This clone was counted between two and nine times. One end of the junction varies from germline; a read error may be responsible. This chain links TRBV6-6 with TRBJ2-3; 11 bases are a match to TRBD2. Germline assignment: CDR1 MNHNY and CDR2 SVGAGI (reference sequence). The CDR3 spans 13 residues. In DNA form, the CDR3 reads TGTGCCAGCAGTTACGGCCTAGCGGGGGGAACGAATTTT. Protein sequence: CASSYGLAGGTNF.

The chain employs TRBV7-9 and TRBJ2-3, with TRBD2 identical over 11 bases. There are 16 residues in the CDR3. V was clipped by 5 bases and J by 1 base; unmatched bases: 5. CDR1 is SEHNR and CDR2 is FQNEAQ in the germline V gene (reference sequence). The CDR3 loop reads CASSLILAGGTDTQYF. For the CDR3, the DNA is TGTGCCAGCAGCCTCATACTAGCGGGGGGCACAGATACGCAGTATTTT.

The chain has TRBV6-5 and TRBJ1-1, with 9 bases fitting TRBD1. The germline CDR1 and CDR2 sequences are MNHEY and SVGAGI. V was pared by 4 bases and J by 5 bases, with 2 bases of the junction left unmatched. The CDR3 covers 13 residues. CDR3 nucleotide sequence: TGTGCCAGCAGTTGGACAGGGGAAACTGAAGCTTTCTTT. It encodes CASSWTGETEAFF.

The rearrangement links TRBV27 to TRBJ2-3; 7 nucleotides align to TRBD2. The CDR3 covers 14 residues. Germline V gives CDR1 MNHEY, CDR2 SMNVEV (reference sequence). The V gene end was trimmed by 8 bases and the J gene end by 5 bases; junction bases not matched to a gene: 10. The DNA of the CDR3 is TGTGCCAGCGGACTAGTGCGATTTCTAGATACGCAGTATTTT. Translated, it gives CASGLVRFLDTQYF.

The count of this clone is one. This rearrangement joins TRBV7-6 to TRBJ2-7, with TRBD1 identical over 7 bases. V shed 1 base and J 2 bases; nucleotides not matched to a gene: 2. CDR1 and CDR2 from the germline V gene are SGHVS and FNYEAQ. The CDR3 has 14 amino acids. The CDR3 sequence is CASSLGTGTYEQYF. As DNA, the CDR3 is TGTGCCAGCAGCTTAGGGACAGGAACCTACGAGCAGTACTTC.

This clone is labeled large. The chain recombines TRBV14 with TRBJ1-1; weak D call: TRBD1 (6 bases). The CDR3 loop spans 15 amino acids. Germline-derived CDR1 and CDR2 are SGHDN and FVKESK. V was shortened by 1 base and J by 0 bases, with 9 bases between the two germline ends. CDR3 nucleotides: TGTGCCAGCAGCCAAGCGGGGGCCTTGAACACTGAAGCTTTCTTT. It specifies CASSQAGALNTEAFF. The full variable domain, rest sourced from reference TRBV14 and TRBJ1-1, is EAGVTQFPSHSVIEKGQTVTLRCDPISGHDNLYWYRRVMGKEIKFLLHFVKESKQDESGMPNNRFLAERTGGTYSTLKVQPAELEDSGVYFCASSQAGALNTEAFFGQGTRLTVV.

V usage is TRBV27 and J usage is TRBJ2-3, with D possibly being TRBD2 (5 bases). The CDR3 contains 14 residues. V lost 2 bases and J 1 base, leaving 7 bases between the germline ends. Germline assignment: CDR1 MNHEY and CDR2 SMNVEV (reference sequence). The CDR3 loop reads CASSLDGGTDTQYF. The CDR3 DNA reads TGTGCCAGCAGTTTAGACGGGGGCACAGATACGCAGTATTTT.

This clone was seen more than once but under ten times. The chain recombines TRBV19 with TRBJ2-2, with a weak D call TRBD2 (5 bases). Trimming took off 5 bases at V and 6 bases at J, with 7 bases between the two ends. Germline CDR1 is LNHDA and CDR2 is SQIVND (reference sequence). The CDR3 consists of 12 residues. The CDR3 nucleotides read TGTGCCAGTAGTGGAGGTGCCGGGGAGCTGTTTTTT. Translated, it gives CASSGGAGELFF.